These 26 T cell receptor beta chains share one sample of origin, sequenced in a study of cytomegalovirus exposure and HLA in healthy donors. The PCR ran on 60 Vbeta and 13 Jbeta primers. Sequencing used immunoSEQ multiplex PCR; TCRdb keeps in-frame clones, though not all of them. The data hold under 200,000 clones, with roughly 81% observed a single time. Sequences were obtained from PBMCs. The receptors come from a woman between 50 and 59 years old in good health and CMV-seronegative.

The V and J genes are TRBV6-4 and TRBJ1-2, with D hard to call. The V gene lost 0 bases and the J gene lost 8 bases, with 22 bases spanning the gap. This CDR3 region has 17 residues. CDR1 and CDR2 (germline): MRHNA, SNTAGT. This chain's CDR3 is CASSDSPGTVGEEGYTF. The CDR3 coding sequence is TGTGCCAGCAGTGACTCGCCGGGAACAGTCGGCGAGGAAGGCTACACCTTC.

V usage is TRBV13 and J usage is TRBJ2-1, with 14 nucleotides matching TRBD2. V gave up 3 bases and J gave up 9 bases; unmatched junction bases: 16. Germline V gene data show CDR1 as PRHDT and CDR2 as FYEKMQ (reference sequence). The CDR3 is 19 residues long. The DNA for the CDR3 is TGTGCCAGCAGCTTGACTAGCGGGAGGGCCGGGTCGCGTTTCGGTGAGCAGTTCTTC. This translates into CASSLTSGRAGSRFGEQFF.

This clone was detected only once. This rearrangement joins TRBV11-3 to TRBJ2-1; 9 positions agree with TRBD2. CDR3 length equals 15 residues. Germline V lookup: CDR1 SGHNT, CDR2 YENEEA. V lost 3 bases to trimming and J lost 7 bases; unmatched junction nucleotides: 7. The CDR3 nucleotides are TGTGCCAGCAGCTTCTTAGCGGGAGAAGGGAATGAGCAGTTCTTC. It encodes CASSFLAGEGNEQFF.

The rearrangement uses TRBV5-1 and TRBJ1-4, with TRBD1 matching 8 bases. V was clipped by 1 base and J by 8 bases; unmatched bases: 10. The CDR3 has 16 residues. CDR1 and CDR2 from the germline V gene are SGHRS and YFSETQ. CDR3 in DNA: TGCGCCAGCAGCTTGACTCAGGGGGCGCCTCGGGAAAAACTGTTTTTT. It specifies CASSLTQGAPREKLFF.

The chain has TRBV29-1 and TRBJ2-2, with a tentative D call TRBD2 (6 bases). Germline V gives CDR1 SQVTM, CDR2 ANQGSEA. The CDR3 consists of 13 residues. Trimming left V 4 bases short and J 1 base short, with 7 bases between. CDR3: CSVGRGNTGELFF. In DNA form, the CDR3 reads TGCAGCGTTGGGCGGGGGAACACCGGGGAGCTGTTTTTT.

The chain carries TRBV11-2 and TRBJ1-1, with D possibly matching TRBD1 (6 bases). With 0 bases removed from V and 7 bases from J, the gap between germline ends came to 12 bases. Germline CDR1 SGHAT, CDR2 FQNNGV. This CDR3 region has 14 residues. In DNA, the CDR3 is TGTGCCAGCAGCTTAGAGGGGGCCCGGGGTGAAGCTTTCTTT. Translating gives CASSLEGARGEAFF.

This chain connects TRBV7-2 to TRBJ2-1; TRBD2 matches 14 bases. The CDR3 length is 15 residues. Germline V gene sequence: CDR1 SGHTA, CDR2 FQGNSA. Unmatched junction bases numbered 9, after V lost 3 bases and J lost 14 bases. The CDR3 region is CASSLSATSGRAKFF. In DNA form, the CDR3 reads TGTGCCAGCAGCTTGTCAGCGACTAGCGGGAGGGCCAAGTTCTTC.

The rearrangement uses TRBV5-1 and TRBJ2-3, with D uncertain. CDR3 size: 16 residues. The germline V gene encodes CDR1 SGHRS and CDR2 YFSETQ. The V and J ends lost 4 bases and 0 bases respectively, with 15 bases between them. The CDR3 sequence: CASSRPDNPSTDTQYF. The CDR3 DNA follows: TGCGCCAGCAGCCGACCTGACAACCCTAGCACAGATACGCAGTATTTT.

The V gene is TRBV7-9, the J gene TRBJ2-2; D perhaps matches TRBD2 (5 bases). CDR1 and CDR2 (germline): SEHNR, FQNEAQ (reference sequence). The CDR3 sequence is 16 residues long. V shed 3 bases and J shed 1 base, with 12 bases lying between them. This CDR3 reads CASSFLRGRNTGELFF. The CDR3 DNA is TGTGCCAGCAGCTTTCTCCGGGGTCGGAACACCGGGGAGCTGTTTTTT.

This sequence joins TRBV5-1 and TRBJ2-3, with 8 bases that match TRBD2. Per the germline V gene, CDR1 is SGHRS and CDR2 is YFSETQ. V was clipped by 2 bases and J by 0 bases; unmatched bases: 5. The CDR3 length is 16 residues. The CDR3 sequence: CASSFSGDPSTDTQYF. CDR3 bases: TGCGCCAGCAGCTTTAGCGGGGATCCTAGCACAGATACGCAGTATTTT.

The chain couples TRBV16 to TRBJ1-2; 7 nucleotides line up with TRBD1. Germline V gene lookup returns CDR1 KGHSY and CDR2 FQNENV. The length of the CDR3 is 16 residues. V lost 1 base and J lost 4; bases outside the gene matches: 9. The CDR3 DNA sequence: TGTGCCAGCAGCCAATTCGGAGGGGGCTCCGTCTATGGCTACACCTTC. Amino acids: CASSQFGGGSVYGYTF.

The rearrangement joins TRBV5-1 to TRBJ2-5; 12 nucleotides match TRBD2. From germline, CDR1 is SGHRS and CDR2 YFSETQ. J gave up 6 bases and V 1 base, and 10 bases lay outside the gene matches. The CDR3 sequence is 17 residues long. The CDR3 DNA reads as TGCGCCAGCAGCTTGCTAGCGGGAGGGGGATCCGGAAAGACCCAGTACTTC. It specifies CASSLLAGGGSGKTQYF.

The chain carries TRBV6-1 and TRBJ1-1; D is unresolved. The CDR3 loop spans 13 amino acids. Germline assignment: CDR1 MNHNS and CDR2 SASEGT. Trimming removed 1 base from V and 1 base from J, with 4 bases in between. DNA of the CDR3: TGTGCCAGCAGTGAAGGTAGGAACACTGAAGCTTTCTTT. It specifies CASSEGRNTEAFF.

The chain combines TRBV19 with TRBJ2-7, with D tentatively TRBD2 (5 bases). Germline V gene data show CDR1 as LNHDA and CDR2 as SQIVND (reference sequence). With 2 bases removed from V and 6 bases from J, the gap between germline ends came to 17 bases. This CDR3 region has 15 residues. CDR3 nucleotides: TGTGCCAGTAGTATAACTGGGGTCACGGCGGGCGAGCAGTACTTC. Encoded protein: CASSITGVTAGEQYF. The full variable domain, in which reference TRBV19 and TRBJ2-7 provide the parts outside the CDR3, is DGGITQSPKYLFRKEGQNVTLSCEQNLNHDAMYWYRQDPGQGLRLIYYSQIVNDFQKGDIAEGYSVSREKKESFPLTVTSAQKNPTAFYLCASSITGVTAGEQYFGPGTRLTVT.

V gene TRBV6-1 combines with J gene TRBJ2-7; possibly TRBD1 for D (6 bases). Germline values: CDR1 MNHNS, CDR2 SASEGT. CDR3 length: 15 residues. The V gene lost 1 base and the J gene lost 3 bases, with 13 bases spanning the gap. The CDR3 DNA reads TGTGCCAGCAGTGAAGGGCATCCAGGGGTCTACGAGCAGTACTTC. It specifies CASSEGHPGVYEQYF.

V usage is TRBV5-5 and J usage is TRBJ1-2; D is perhaps TRBD1 (6 bases). Per germline, CDR1 SGHKS and CDR2 YYEKEE (reference sequence). The ends were cut back, 4 bases at V and 7 bases at J, with 17 bases in the middle. This CDR3 has 14 residues. CDR3 amino acids: CASSLPGVGGGYTF. The CDR3, as DNA: TGTGCCAGCAGCCTCCCCGGTGTAGGGGGTGGCTACACCTTC.

This clone showed up just once. The chain combines TRBV6-1 with TRBJ1-4; D gene unclear. V was clipped by 8 bases and J by 7 bases, with 20 bases between them. CDR1 and CDR2 (germline): MNHNS, SASEGT. CDR3 size: 15 residues. CDR3 sequence: CASRRLEVSGEKLFF. CDR3 sequence (DNA): TGTGCCAGCCGCCGGCTGGAAGTATCGGGTGAAAAACTGTTTTTT.

This sequence joins TRBV7-8 and TRBJ1-1, with no clear D. Germline V gives CDR1 SGHVS, CDR2 FQNEAQ. The CDR3 is made up of 15 amino acids. The V end lost 5 bases, the J end lost 5 bases, and 18 bases lay between the germline ends. CDR3 loop: CASSPRIGSGTEAFF. DNA of the CDR3: TGTGCCAGCAGCCCGCGAATAGGATCGGGAACTGAAGCTTTCTTT.

The chain joins TRBV7-6 to TRBJ2-5; D is possibly TRBD2 (5 bases). The CDR3 has 12 residues. Trimming pared 5 bases from V and 3 bases from J, leaving 7 bases between. Germline V gives CDR1 SGHVS, CDR2 FNYEAQ. The CDR3 loop is CASSMREETQYF. CDR3 coding DNA: TGTGCCAGCAGCATGAGGGAAGAGACCCAGTACTTC.

In DNA form, the CDR3 reads TGTGCCAGCAGCTTAAACCCGGGGTCGGGCACTGAAGCTTTCTTT. This codes for CASSLNPGSGTEAFF. The chain joins TRBV7-8 to TRBJ1-1; D remains unclear. CDR1 is SGHVS and CDR2 is FQNEAQ in the germline V gene. The V and J ends lost 2 bases and 4 bases respectively, with 14 bases between them. There are 15 residues in the CDR3.

The V and J genes are TRBV7-8 and TRBJ1-2; tentative D call: TRBD1 (6 bases). Trimming took off 6 bases at V and 4 bases at J, with 12 bases between the two ends. The CDR3 consists of 13 residues. Germline V gene lookup returns CDR1 SGHVS and CDR2 FQNEAQ. The CDR3: CASSTDRSYGYTF. CDR3 DNA: TGTGCCAGCAGTACCGACAGGAGCTATGGCTACACCTTC.

This clone has only a few counts. The chain recombines TRBV27 with TRBJ1-5, with D possibly being TRBD1 (5 bases). Trimming removed 6 bases from V and 0 bases from J, with 12 bases in between. This CDR3 has 15 residues. Germline CDR1 MNHEY, CDR2 SMNVEV (reference sequence). The CDR3 loop reads CASRGGFDSNQPQHF. CDR3 coding DNA: TGTGCCAGCAGGGGGGGATTCGATAGCAATCAGCCCCAGCATTTT.

J is TRBJ1-5 and V is TRBV19; TRBD1 might be the D (5 bases). The V gene's germline CDR1 is LNHDA and CDR2 SQIVND (reference sequence). V lost 5 bases and J 8 bases, leaving 22 bases between the germline ends. The CDR3 covers 16 residues. The DNA of the CDR3 is TGTGCCAGTAGTTTAAACGGGGGACGGCACGGGGAGCCCCAGCATTTT. Amino acid sequence: CASSLNGGRHGEPQHF. The variable domain in full, with the rest retrieved from reference TRBV19 and TRBJ1-5, is DGGITQSPKYLFRKEGQNVTLSCEQNLNHDAMYWYRQDPGQGLRLIYYSQIVNDFQKGDIAEGYSVSREKKESFPLTVTSAQKNPTAFYLCASSLNGGRHGEPQHFGDGTRLSIL.

The gene calls are TRBV4-1 and TRBJ2-7; the match to TRBD1 covers 10 bases. This CDR3 is 16 amino acids long. Looked up from germline, CDR1 is MGHRA and CDR2 is YSYEKL. The J segment lost 4 bases and the V segment lost 4 bases, leaving 10 bases of the junction unmatched. In DNA, the CDR3 is TGCGCCAGCAGCCGTGACCGGGACAGGGGAAGGTACGAGCAGTACTTC. Residues: CASSRDRDRGRYEQYF.

This clone has a handful of counts. The chain joins TRBV14 to TRBJ1-4; TRBD1 is a possible D gene (6 bases). The CDR3 spans 16 residues. Germline CDR1 is SGHDN and CDR2 is FVKESK. Between the trimmed V and J ends, which lost 1 base and 6 bases, there was a span of 15 bases. The CDR3: CASSQVGTYPYEKLFF. CDR3 DNA: TGTGCCAGCAGCCAAGTTGGGACATACCCTTATGAAAAACTGTTTTTT.

V usage is TRBV9 and J usage is TRBJ1-4, with no clear D. The V and J ends lost 6 bases and 8 bases respectively, with 17 bases between them. This CDR3 is built from 14 residues. In germline, CDR1 is SGDLS, CDR2 YYNGEE. The CDR3 loop is CASNSGDVAEKLFF. CDR3 DNA sequence: TGTGCCAGCAACAGCGGGGATGTAGCAGAAAAACTGTTTTTT.